Following are 8 T cell receptor beta chains from one sample sequenced in a study of cytomegalovirus exposure and HLA in healthy donors. The PCR employed 60 Vbeta primers together with 13 Jbeta primers. The table came from immunoSEQ multiplex PCR; TCRdb's copy has only in-frame clones and leaves some out. The data contain 150,000 to 200,000 clones, roughly 80% of them seen just once; the ten biggest clones take up under 2.5%. Sequenced sample: PBMCs. The receptors shown here come from a man in his sixties in good health and CMV-seronegative.

The rearrangement joins TRBV7-8 to TRBJ2-3, with 8 bases aligning to TRBD1. CDR3 size: 16 residues. Germline V gene data show CDR1 as SGHVS and CDR2 as FQNEAQ. Germline trimming cut 3 bases from V and 2 bases from J; bases unmatched to any gene: 7. CDR3 protein: CASSFLRTGSTDTQYF. The CDR3 DNA is TGTGCCAGCAGCTTTCTTAGGACAGGGTCCACAGATACGCAGTATTTT. The variable domain in full, completed from reference TRBV7-8 and TRBJ2-3, reads GAGVSQSPRYKVAKRGQDVALRCDPISGHVSLFWYQQALGQGPEFLTYFQNEAQLDKSGLPSDRFFAERPEGSVSTLKIQRTQQEDSAVYLCASSFLRTGSTDTQYFGPGTRLTVL.

V and J are TRBV5-4 and TRBJ1-2; 8 bases are a match to TRBD1. With V trimmed by 3 bases and J by 4 bases, 5 bases remained unmatched. In germline, CDR1 is SGHNT, CDR2 YYREEE (reference sequence). This CDR3 contains 14 residues. CDR3 sequence: CASSSQGQAYGYTF. DNA of the CDR3: TGTGCCAGCAGCTCACAGGGACAGGCCTATGGCTACACCTTC.

This rearrangement joins TRBV6-4 to TRBJ1-5; maybe TRBD1 (5 bases). Deletions cut 4 bases from V and 3 bases from J, with 7 bases between. CDR3 size: 13 residues. The germline V gene encodes CDR1 MRHNA and CDR2 SNTAGT. The CDR3 spells CASSVTVNQPQHF. DNA of the CDR3: TGTGCCAGCAGTGTGACAGTCAATCAGCCCCAGCATTTT.

Comments on this clone: At one end, the junction sequence differs from germline, possibly due to a read error. J is TRBJ2-7 and V is TRBV2; 8 positions agree with TRBD1. The CDR3 spans 13 residues. Germline CDR1 SNHLY, CDR2 FYNNEI. DNA for the CDR3: TGTGCCAGCAGCTCCGGGCTCTCGGGACAGGCGTTTTTC. It codes for CASSSGLSGQAFF.

This chain links TRBV12-5 with TRBJ2-2; 13 bases match TRBD2. After removal of 5 bases from V and 4 bases from J, the junction contained 4 bases not matched to a gene. CDR3 size: 16 residues. Per germline, CDR1 LGHNT and CDR2 FRNRAP. CDR3 residues: CASGLGLAGPTGELFF. CDR3 sequence (DNA): TGTGCTAGTGGTCTGGGACTAGCGGGACCCACCGGGGAGCTGTTTTTT.

The rearrangement joins TRBV19 to TRBJ1-5, with D possibly matching TRBD1 (6 bases). The CDR3 loop spans 18 amino acids. The V gene lost 1 base and the J gene lost 0 bases, with 16 bases spanning the gap. Germline CDR1 LNHDA, CDR2 SQIVND (reference sequence). Written as DNA, the CDR3 is TGTGCCAGTAGTATAGCAGCCCCAGGGGATTATAGCAATCAGCCCCAGCATTTT. Its translation: CASSIAAPGDYSNQPQHF.

This clone was detected ten times or more. The chain has TRBV6-1 and TRBJ1-5, with D tentatively TRBD1 (5 bases). The V gene's germline CDR1 is MNHNS and CDR2 SASEGT. The CDR3 is made up of 14 amino acids. Trimming left V 8 bases short and J 0 bases short, with 11 bases between. In DNA form, the CDR3 reads TGTGCCAGCCATAGACAGACTAGCAATCAGCCCCAGCATTTT. It yields the protein CASHRQTSNQPQHF.

J is TRBJ2-1 and V is TRBV30; TRBD2 aligns across 8 bases. This CDR3 is built from 15 residues. With V trimmed by 3 bases and J by 4 bases, 8 bases remained unmatched. Germline V CDR1 and CDR2: GTSNPN, SVGIG (reference sequence). The CDR3 bases are TGTGCCTGGAGCCAGGGAGCGGGAGAGTACAATGAGCAGTTCTTC. Its translation: CAWSQGAGEYNEQFF. The full variable domain, with the rest looked up from reference TRBV30 and TRBJ2-1, is SQTIHQWPATLVQPVGSPLSLECTVEGTSNPNLYWYRQAAGRGLQLLFYSVGIGQISSEVPQNLSASRPQDRQFILSSKKLLLSDSGFYLCAWSQGAGEYNEQFFGPGTRLTVL.